These 9 T cell receptor beta chains were all obtained from the same sample, sequenced in a study of blood T cell repertoires in COVID-19. Profiling relied on immunoSEQ multiplex PCR, and the TCRdb table lists in-frame clones only, not all of them. The profile shows 90,000 to 150,000 clones, less than 90% of them singletons. The sample was peripheral blood. Source of these receptors: an elderly man with acute or convalescent COVID-19.

The V and J genes are TRBV7-2 and TRBJ2-1, with TRBD1 identical over 7 bases. This CDR3 is 15 amino acids long. Germline-derived CDR1 and CDR2 are SGHTA and FQGNSA. V shed 5 bases and J 0 bases; nucleotides not matched to a gene: 4. For the CDR3, the DNA is TGTGCCAGCAGCGTAGGGGGCGGCTCCTACAATGAGCAGTTCTTC. Protein: CASSVGGGSYNEQFF.

This chain uses TRBV28 with TRBJ2-1; D might be TRBD1 (6 bases). Deletions cut 7 bases from V and 6 bases from J, with 19 bases between. Germline values: CDR1 MDHEN, CDR2 SYDVKM. The CDR3 covers 15 residues. The CDR3 is CASIPRTVGSNEQFF. CDR3 coding DNA: TGTGCCAGCATCCCCCGGACAGTAGGGTCCAATGAGCAGTTCTTC.

The chain has TRBV28 and TRBJ1-2; tentatively, D is TRBD1 (6 bases). The CDR3 consists of 14 residues. The V end was cut by 4 bases, the J end by 8 bases, with 17 bases between. CDR1 and CDR2 (germline): MDHEN, SYDVKM. The CDR3 loop reads CASSSETGLWGYTF. The CDR3 nucleotides read TGTGCCAGCAGTTCCGAGACAGGTCTCTGGGGCTACACCTTC.

The chain joins TRBV11-2 to TRBJ1-2; D is perhaps TRBD1 (6 bases). The germline CDR1 and CDR2 sequences are SGHAT and FQNNGV. V was shortened by 5 bases and J by 7 bases, with 17 bases between the two germline ends. The CDR3 sequence is 14 residues long. CDR3 DNA sequence: TGTGCCAGCAGCCCGGAGCGGCAGGGGTCTGGCTACACCTTC. Translated: CASSPERQGSGYTF. Based on the CDR3 plus reference TRBV11-2 and TRBJ1-2, the full variable domain is EAGVAQSPRYKIIEKRQSVAFWCNPISGHATLYWYQQILGQGPKLLIQFQNNGVVDDSQLPKDRFSAERLKGVDSTLKIQPAKLEDSAVYLCASSPERQGSGYTFGSGTRLTVV.

This CDR3 reads CASSSSGTTNEKLFF. The DNA of the CDR3 is TGTGCCAGCAGTTCGTCAGGGACAACTAATGAAAAACTGTTTTTT. The rearrangement uses TRBV27 and TRBJ1-4; a possible D gene is TRBD1 (5 bases). The V gene's germline CDR1 is MNHEY and CDR2 SMNVEV (reference sequence). The CDR3 has 15 residues. Deletions cut 4 bases from V and 0 bases from J, with 9 bases between.

This clone occurred a few times. CDR3 bases: TGTGCCAGCAGCTGGAGCTCCTACGAGCAGTACTTC. This gives the protein CASSWSSYEQYF. The J gene is TRBJ2-7, the V gene TRBV5-6, with D uncertain. The CDR3 length is 12 residues. Trimming took 3 bases from V and 0 from J, leaving 4 bases between them. Germline loops: CDR1 SGHDT, CDR2 YYEEEE.

The rearrangement links TRBV4-1 to TRBJ1-3, with D possibly being TRBD1 (6 bases). This CDR3 region has 16 residues. Germline V gene lookup returns CDR1 MGHRA and CDR2 YSYEKL. V gave up 3 bases and J gave up 0 bases, with 12 bases separating them. CDR3: CASSQGALGSGNTIYF. In DNA form, the CDR3 reads TGCGCCAGCAGCCAGGGGGCTTTAGGCTCTGGAAACACCATATATTTT.

The chain couples TRBV11-2 to TRBJ1-1, with a tentative D call TRBD1 (5 bases). Trimming removed 1 base from V and 6 bases from J, with 12 bases in between. The CDR3 loop spans 14 amino acids. Germline V gives CDR1 SGHAT, CDR2 FQNNGV. The CDR3 protein is CASSLGGGSAEAFF. The CDR3 DNA reads as TGTGCCAGCAGCTTAGGTGGGGGGTCGGCTGAAGCTTTCTTT.

This clone was observed a handful of times. The CDR3 DNA sequence: TGTGCCAGCAGTCTGCGTGCAGGGGGTCCCACTGAAGCTTTCTTT. Translated: CASSLRAGGPTEAFF. This chain joins TRBV27 and TRBJ1-1, with 7 bases matching TRBD1. This CDR3 spans 15 amino acids. CDR1 and CDR2 (germline): MNHEY, SMNVEV (reference sequence). V gave up 5 bases and J gave up 4 bases; unmatched junction bases: 10.